This TCR beta chain is drawn from a study of T cell changes during pregnancy in multiple sclerosis (dated by TCRdb to between 2018 and 2021). Notes on the research overall: Changes in the T cell repertoire over the course of pregnancy were examined in this study in women with multiple sclerosis.

The library was prepared using the immunoSEQ multiplex PCR assay. This immuneACCESS table, as held by TCRdb, lists in-frame sequences with V and J called but not all clones. Of the missing ones, under half trace to an unresolved V gene in checked studies; the others have no known cause. The sample has about 45,000 clones on record, around 96% of them singletons. About 0.92% of the sample is taken by the ten largest. CDR1 and CDR2 were assigned from the germline V gene (reference sequence) as DFQATT and SNEGSKA. The V and J ends are trimmed by 0 bases and 14 bases, leaving 11 bases between them. The CDR3, from cysteine to phenylalanine, totals 11 residues. Only CDR3 DNA remains: 33 bases, in frame from the first base. Turning to this clone: The target of this receptor is not known. The input lacks base qualities; no much larger clone sits a single base away.

Recombination linked TRBV20-1 to TRBJ2-1; the D gene is perhaps TRBD2, on 6 matching bases. Sequences were derived from peripheral blood, sampled in the second trimester of pregnancy. The sequence derives from a female donor with multiple sclerosis, enrolled in a pregnancy study. Read as DNA, the sequence is TGCAGTGCTAGAGATATGGGGGAGGAGTTCTTC. The translation is CSARDMGEEFF.